This T cell receptor beta chain is from a study of blood T cell repertoires in COVID-19 (dated by TCRdb to 2018 to 2020). Looking at the study overall: Samples covering the acute and convalescent phases of COVID-19 were provided by collaborators in the United States, Italy and Spain. The prospective study material was composed of cDNA or gDNA derived from T cells, B-cell-depleted T cells, or PBMCs. Subjects who had been exposed to COVID-19, were actively infected with it, or had recovered from it provided the deeply sampled blood TCRbeta repertoires that made up the dataset. The repertoires were released in a freely available public database intended as a resource for research on the immune response to SARS-CoV-2. Samples came from the ongoing ImmuneRACE study (first 160 participants) plus 1,254 subjects from 6 global collaborators. The sample metadata nearly always contained a de-identified subject ID, COVID-19 status, age in years and sex. Where HLA class I and class II types were available, the types were taken from metadata supplied by the sample provider, not from assay-based typing. Study-wide conclusions, independent of this receptor: Clinical and demographic metadata were provided uncurated, with the amount varying by source and participant.

The immunoSEQ Assay, a bias-controlled multiplex PCR, was used to amplify TCRbeta CDR3 regions from genomic DNA. The published analysis was carried out like this. The number of nucleated cells in each sample was estimated from the amplification of reference gene primers within the assay. Sequence reads were collapsed and filtered to measure the absolute abundance of every unique TCRbeta CDR3 rearrangement. For each sample, productive Simpson clonality was calculated as the square root of Simpson's diversity index across productive rearrangements. TCRdb mirrors the immuneACCESS table, restricted to in-frame sequences. Some clones are absent from its copies; in checked studies, under half trace to an unresolved V gene, and the reason for the others is unknown. The D gene and trimming were derived from the DNA, and the V and J assignments and clone size from that table. The sample includes roughly 180,000 clones, with 81% observed a single time. Around 5.1% of the sample is held by the ten biggest clonotypes.

Participants in the prospective study were aged 18 to 89 years, lived in about two dozen United States geographic areas, and enrolled through a virtual design. Cohort assignment in the prospective study relied on participant-reported clinical history from a screening survey and a study questionnaire. Each participant in the prospective study had whole blood, serum and a nasopharyngeal or oropharyngeal swab collected by mobile phlebotomists. Over a roughly two-month period, participants in the prospective study had the option of providing additional blood draws and questionnaires. Prospective study blood samples were shipped either frozen or at room temperature before DNA extraction. Turning to this clone: This receptor's antigen is unknown. The record has no base qualities; no much larger clone is one base away.

Sequencing input: PBMCs or T cells enriched from blood (not recorded which). The TCR comes from a woman aged 35 to 49 with acute COVID-19.

The CDR3 protein is CSVDGGNNSDEQFF. Here is the DNA: TGCAGCGTTGATGGCGGGAACAATTCGGATGAGCAGTTCTTC. The chain is encoded by TRBV29-1 joined to TRBJ2-1; TRBD2 might be the D gene, on 6 matching bases. There are 14 amino acids in the CDR3, from cysteine to phenylalanine inclusive. The read is trimmed to its CDR3 DNA, 42 bases read in frame from base 1. Based on the germline V gene, the CDR1 and CDR2 sequences are SQVTM and ANQGSEA. V is shortened by 3 bases, J by 8 bases, and the region joining them spans 17 bases.